This T cell receptor (beta chain) stems from a study of lymphopenia after photon versus proton radiotherapy. Study outcomes and limitations: A bigger post-nadir fall in TCR diversity correlated inversely with survival time in deceased patients. Proton therapy kept repertoires fairly stable, unlike photons, which gained effector/memory cells. Authors raise, but do not show, better survival with proton therapy. After lymphocyte nadir, photon-treated repertoires showed oligoclonal expansion, especially CD8+ Temra.

Per the germline V gene, CDR1 is SGDLS and CDR2 is YYNGEE. The CDR3 spans 15 residues. Libraries were prepared by immunoSEQ multiplex PCR; TCRdb keeps only in-frame clonotypes and omits some of them. The repertoire holds 68,000 or so clones, roughly 91% seen once, with roughly 2.7% in the top ten. Regarding this clone: Its antigen is undetermined.

The TCR originated in a woman in her 70s with pancreatic cancer. The sample consisted of peripheral blood, taken from a patient treated with photon-based radiotherapy. The J gene is TRBJ2-5, the V gene TRBV9, with TRBD2 matching over 11 bases. Near its end, the DNA agrees better with TRBJ2-7, so the J call may be wrong. CDR3 DNA: TGTGCCAGCAGCGTCGATAGCGGGAGGGCGCACGAGCAGTACTTC. This translates into CASSVDSGRAHEQYF.